This entry is about one TCR beta chain. Its specificity is not known. Looked up from germline, CDR1 is MGHDK and CDR2 is SYGVNS. The V end lost 2 bases, the J end lost 4 bases, and 12 bases lay between the germline ends. The CDR3 is 15 amino acids. These data belong to a study of CD4 T cells in relation to SARS-CoV-2 and coronaviruses. Study-wide results and caveats: Roughly 69% of donors had memory CD4+ clonotypes crossrecognizing SARS-CoV-2 and common cold coronavirus spike.

Before the COVID-19 pandemic, during about 2011-2019, CD4+ T cells were taken from unexposed donors. After about 10 days of culture, CD4+ T cells were isolated. Only in-frame clones appear in the TCRdb table, and some are missing; sequencing was by immunoSEQ multiplex PCR. This table has more than 15,000 clones, over 60% appearing once. The sequence came from a human donor in good health. Sequencing used CD4+ T cells from PBMCs, cultured in vitro. The chain has TRBV25-1 and TRBJ2-1, with D possibly matching TRBD2 (5 bases). The CDR3 reads CASSEGDGIYNEQFF. CDR3 coding DNA: TGTGCCAGCAGTGAAGGAGACGGGATTTACAATGAGCAGTTCTTC.